The T cell receptor (beta chain) under discussion was sequenced for a study of blood T cell repertoires in COVID-19. Study context: T cells, B-cell-depleted T cells, or PBMCs provided the cDNA or gDNA that served as material.

The ends were cut back, 2 bases at V and 6 bases at J, with 17 bases in the middle. The CDR3 is 15 amino acids. CDR1 is SGHKS, CDR2 YYEKEE, per germline (reference sequence). Enrolled through a virtual design, the participants were between 18 and 89 years of age and came from 24 US areas. The table came from immunoSEQ multiplex PCR; TCRdb's copy has only in-frame clones and leaves some out. The table lists a few hundred thousand clones, about 87% of them singletons, with roughly 2.4% in the top ten. The gene calls are TRBV5-5 and TRBJ1-1, with a possible D match to TRBD1 (6 bases). The source is a woman in her 40s with acute COVID-19. The sample comprised PBMCs or T cells enriched from blood (not recorded which). CDR3 DNA: TGTGCCAGCAGCTTTCTCCAGGGGTTTAATTCTGAAGCTTTCTTT. Translating it yields CASSFLQGFNSEAFF.